This T cell receptor (beta chain) emerged from a study of shared clonotypes between healthy human individuals. Donors, healthy HIV-negative adults, lacked recent acute infections or vaccinations. Generated by immunoSEQ multiplex PCR, the TCRdb table keeps only in-frame clones and is missing some. This table holds 2 million to 3 million clones, 90% to 95% found once. The germline V gene encodes CDR1 SGHNT and CDR2 YYREEE (reference sequence). J lost 6 bases, V lost 2 bases, and 15 bases had no gene match. This CDR3 contains 18 residues. As to this clone: Antigen unknown.

Whole-study results and caveats: Against clonotypes common to all four donors, non-shared ones had lower generation probabilities.

This chain links TRBV5-4 with TRBJ2-3, with 10 bases that match TRBD2. The sample was naive CD4+ T cells from PBMCs. The subset was: CD45RA+ positively selected. The clonotype originates from a man younger than 35 in good health. Some clones in this sample may be carry-over from other donors' samples. The chain's CDR3 is CASSFGLAEVGPFDTQYF. CDR3 coding DNA: TGTGCCAGCAGCTTCGGACTAGCGGAGGTAGGGCCGTTCGATACGCAGTATTTT.